This entry describes one T cell receptor beta chain. MiXCR, applied by TCRdb to the RACE reads, yields one record per CDR3 protein. There are about 140,000 distinct CDR3 sequences in the sample; over 9.5% occur only once, and around 1.4% lies in the top ten. Germline assignment: CDR1 SGHTA and CDR2 FQGNSA. V lost 1 base, J lost 3 bases, and 3 bases stayed unmatched. The CDR3 sequence is 15 residues long. This record belongs to a study of human T cells and chemical hapten exposure. Regarding time point: patch test 2, 6 weeks after DPC sensitization. This sample's treatment: therapeutic diphenylcyclopropenone sensitization with weekly scalp DPC.

The receptor was isolated from a woman aged 45-60 years with alopecia areata. Some clones in this sample may be carry-over from other donors' samples. The chain is built from TRBV7-2 and TRBJ2-7; TRBD1 aligns across 10 bases. Sample: whole blood, taken in connection with sensitization to the hapten diphenylcyclopropenone (DPC). The CDR3 sequence is CASSLGQGANYEQYF. CDR3 nucleotides: TGTGCCAGCAGCTTAGGACAGGGGGCGAACTACGAGCAGTACTTC.